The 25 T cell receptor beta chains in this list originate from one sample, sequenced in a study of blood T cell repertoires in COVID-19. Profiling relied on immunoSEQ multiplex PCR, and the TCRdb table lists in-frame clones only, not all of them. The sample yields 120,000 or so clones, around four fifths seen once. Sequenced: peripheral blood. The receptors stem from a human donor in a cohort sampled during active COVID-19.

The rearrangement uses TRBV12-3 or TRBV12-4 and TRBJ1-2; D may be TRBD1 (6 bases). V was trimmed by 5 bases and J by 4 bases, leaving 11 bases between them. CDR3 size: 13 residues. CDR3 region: CASSPGHIYGYTF. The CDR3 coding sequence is TGTGCCAGCAGTCCGGGACACATCTATGGCTACACCTTC.

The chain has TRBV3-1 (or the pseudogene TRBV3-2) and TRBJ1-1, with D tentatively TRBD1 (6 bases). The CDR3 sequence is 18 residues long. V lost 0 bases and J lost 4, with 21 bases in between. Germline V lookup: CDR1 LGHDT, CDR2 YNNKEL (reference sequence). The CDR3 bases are TGTGCCAGCAGCCAAGATAACACAGGGCTTTTTTTAGGCACTGAAGCTTTCTTT. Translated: CASSQDNTGLFLGTEAFF.

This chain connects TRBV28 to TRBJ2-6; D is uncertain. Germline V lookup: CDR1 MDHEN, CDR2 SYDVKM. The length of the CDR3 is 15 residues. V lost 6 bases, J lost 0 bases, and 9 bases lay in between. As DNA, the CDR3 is TGTGCCAGCAGCTCCCGGGTCTCTGGGGCCAACGTCCTGACTTTC. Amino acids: CASSSRVSGANVLTF.

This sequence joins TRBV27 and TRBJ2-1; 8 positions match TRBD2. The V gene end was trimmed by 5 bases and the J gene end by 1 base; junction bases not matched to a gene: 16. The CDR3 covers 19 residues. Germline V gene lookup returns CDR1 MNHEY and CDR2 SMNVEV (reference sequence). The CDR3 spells CASSEAGVLRFASYNEQFF. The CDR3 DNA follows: TGTGCCAGCAGTGAAGCGGGAGTTTTGCGTTTTGCGTCCTACAATGAGCAGTTCTTC.

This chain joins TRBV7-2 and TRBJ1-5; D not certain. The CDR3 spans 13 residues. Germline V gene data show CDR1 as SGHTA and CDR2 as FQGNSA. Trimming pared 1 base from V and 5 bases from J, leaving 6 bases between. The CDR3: CASSLVSDQPQHF. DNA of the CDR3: TGTGCCAGCAGCTTAGTCAGTGATCAGCCCCAGCATTTT.

CDR3 protein: CASSLSGSGGPQETQYF. As DNA, the CDR3 is TGCGCCAGCAGCTTGTCGGGTAGCGGGGGACCGCAAGAGACCCAGTACTTC. This sequence joins TRBV5-1 and TRBJ2-5, with TRBD2 matching over 9 bases. The trim removed 1 base at V and 2 bases at J, leaving 9 bases unmatched. This CDR3 is 17 amino acids long. CDR1 SGHRS and CDR2 YFSETQ come from the germline V gene.

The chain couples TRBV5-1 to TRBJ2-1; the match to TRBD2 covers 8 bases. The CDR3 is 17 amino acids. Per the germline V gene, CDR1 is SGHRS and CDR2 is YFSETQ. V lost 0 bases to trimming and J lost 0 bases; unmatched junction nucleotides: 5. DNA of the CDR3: TGCGCCAGCAGCTTGGGTTTAGCGGGAAGCTCCTACAATGAGCAGTTCTTC. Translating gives CASSLGLAGSSYNEQFF.

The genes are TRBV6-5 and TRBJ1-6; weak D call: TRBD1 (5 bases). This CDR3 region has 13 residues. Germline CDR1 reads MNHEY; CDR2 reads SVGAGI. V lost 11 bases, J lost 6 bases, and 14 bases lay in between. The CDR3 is CAGEGEPNSPLHF. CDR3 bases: TGTGCCGGTGAAGGGGAACCTAATTCACCCCTCCACTTT.

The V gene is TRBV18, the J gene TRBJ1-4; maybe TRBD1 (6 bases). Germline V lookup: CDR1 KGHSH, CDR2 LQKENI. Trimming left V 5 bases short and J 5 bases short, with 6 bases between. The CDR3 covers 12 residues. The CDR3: CASSGTNEKLFF. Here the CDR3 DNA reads TGTGCCAGCTCAGGGACAAATGAAAAACTGTTTTTT.

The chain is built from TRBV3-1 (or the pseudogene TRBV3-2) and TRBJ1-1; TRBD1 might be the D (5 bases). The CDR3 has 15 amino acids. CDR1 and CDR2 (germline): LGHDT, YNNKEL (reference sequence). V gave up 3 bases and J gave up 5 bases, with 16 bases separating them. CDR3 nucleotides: TGTGCCAGCAGCCAGAGTAAAGGGGCGCTGACTGAAGCTTTCTTT. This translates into CASSQSKGALTEAFF.

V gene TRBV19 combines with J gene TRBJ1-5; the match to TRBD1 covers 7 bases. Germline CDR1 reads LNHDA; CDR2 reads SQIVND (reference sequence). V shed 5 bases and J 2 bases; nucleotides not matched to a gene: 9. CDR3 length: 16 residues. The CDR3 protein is CASSGQAMGRNQPQHF. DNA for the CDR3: TGTGCCAGTAGTGGACAGGCTATGGGTCGCAATCAGCCCCAGCATTTT.

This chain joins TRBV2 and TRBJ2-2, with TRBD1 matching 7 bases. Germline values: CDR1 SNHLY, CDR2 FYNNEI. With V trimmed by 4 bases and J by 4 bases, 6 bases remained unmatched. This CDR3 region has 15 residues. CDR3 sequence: CASSGGGRGTGELFF. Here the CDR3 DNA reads TGTGCCAGCAGTGGAGGGGGCCGCGGCACCGGGGAGCTGTTTTTT. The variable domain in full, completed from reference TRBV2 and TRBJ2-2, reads EPEVTQTPSHQVTQMGQEVILRCVPISNHLYFYWYRQILGQKVEFLVSFYNNEISEKSEIFDDQFSVERPDGSNFTLKIRSTKLEDSAMYFCASSGGGRGTGELFFGEGSRLTVL.

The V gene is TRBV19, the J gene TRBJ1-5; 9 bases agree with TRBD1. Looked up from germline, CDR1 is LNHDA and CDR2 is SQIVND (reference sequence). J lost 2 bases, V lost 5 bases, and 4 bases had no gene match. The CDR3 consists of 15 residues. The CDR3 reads CASSSGTGRNQPQHF. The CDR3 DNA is TGTGCCAGTAGTTCCGGGACAGGGCGCAATCAGCCCCAGCATTTT.

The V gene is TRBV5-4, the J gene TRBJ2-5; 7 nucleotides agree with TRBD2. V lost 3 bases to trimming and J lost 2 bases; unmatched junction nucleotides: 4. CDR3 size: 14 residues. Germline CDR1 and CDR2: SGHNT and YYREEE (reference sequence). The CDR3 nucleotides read TGTGCCAGCAGCTCCCCCGGGGGGCAAGAGACCCAGTACTTC. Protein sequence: CASSSPGGQETQYF.

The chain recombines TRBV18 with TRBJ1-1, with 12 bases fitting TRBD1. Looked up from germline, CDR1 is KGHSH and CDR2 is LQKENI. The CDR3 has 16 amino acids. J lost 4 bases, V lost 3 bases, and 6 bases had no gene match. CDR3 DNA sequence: TGTGCCAGCTCACCGGGACAGGGGGCGGGAGGCACTGAAGCTTTCTTT. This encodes CASSPGQGAGGTEAFF.

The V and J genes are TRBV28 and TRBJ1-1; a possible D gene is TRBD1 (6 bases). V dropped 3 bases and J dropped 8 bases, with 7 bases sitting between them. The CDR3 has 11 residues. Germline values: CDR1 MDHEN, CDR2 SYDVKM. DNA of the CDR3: TGTGCCAGCAGTTTCGGGACAGAAGCTTTCTTT. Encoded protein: CASSFGTEAFF. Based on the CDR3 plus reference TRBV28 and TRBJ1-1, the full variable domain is DVKVTQSSRYLVKRTGEKVFLECVQDMDHENMFWYRQDPGLGLRLIYFSYDVKMKEKGDIPEGYSVSREKKERFSLILESASTNQTSMYLCASSFGTEAFFGQGTRLTVV.

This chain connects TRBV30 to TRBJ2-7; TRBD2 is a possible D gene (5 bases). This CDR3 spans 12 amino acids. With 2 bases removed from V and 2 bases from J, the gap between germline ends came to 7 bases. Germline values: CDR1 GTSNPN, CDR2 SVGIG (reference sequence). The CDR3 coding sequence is TGTGCCTGGAGTTCTAGCCCCTACGAGCAGTACTTC. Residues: CAWSSSPYEQYF.

The CDR3 region is CASNDREDQPQHF. The CDR3 DNA reads TGTGCCAGTAATGACAGGGAGGACCAGCCCCAGCATTTT. The chain uses TRBV19 and TRBJ1-5; 7 nucleotides agree with TRBD1. V lost 7 bases, J lost 7 bases, and 7 bases stayed unmatched. The germline gives CDR1 LNHDA, CDR2 SQIVND (reference sequence). This CDR3 contains 13 residues.

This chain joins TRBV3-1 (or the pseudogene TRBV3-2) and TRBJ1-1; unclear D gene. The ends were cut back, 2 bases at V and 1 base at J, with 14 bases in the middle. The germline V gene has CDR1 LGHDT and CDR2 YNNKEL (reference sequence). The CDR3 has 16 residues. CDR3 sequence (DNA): TGTGCCAGCAGCCAACCATGGGGAGGCCGGAACACTGAAGCTTTCTTT. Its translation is CASSQPWGGRNTEAFF.

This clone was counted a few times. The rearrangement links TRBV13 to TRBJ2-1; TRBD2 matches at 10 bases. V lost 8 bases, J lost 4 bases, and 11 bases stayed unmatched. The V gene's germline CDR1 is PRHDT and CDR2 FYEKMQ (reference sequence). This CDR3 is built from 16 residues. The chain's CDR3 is CASAQSGRASYNEQFF. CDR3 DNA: TGTGCCAGCGCTCAGAGCGGGAGGGCCTCATACAATGAGCAGTTCTTC.

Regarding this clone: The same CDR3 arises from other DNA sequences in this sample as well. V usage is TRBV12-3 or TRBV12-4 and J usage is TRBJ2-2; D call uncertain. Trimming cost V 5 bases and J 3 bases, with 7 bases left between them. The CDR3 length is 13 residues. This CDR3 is CASSLRYTGELFF. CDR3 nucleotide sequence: TGTGCCAGCAGTCTTCGGTACACCGGGGAGCTGTTTTTT.

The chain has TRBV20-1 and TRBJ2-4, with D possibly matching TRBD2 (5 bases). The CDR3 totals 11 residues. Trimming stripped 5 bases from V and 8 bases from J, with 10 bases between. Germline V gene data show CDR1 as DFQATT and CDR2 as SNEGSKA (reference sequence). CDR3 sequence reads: CSAEGEDIQYF. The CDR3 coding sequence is TGCAGTGCTGAGGGTGAGGACATTCAGTACTTC.

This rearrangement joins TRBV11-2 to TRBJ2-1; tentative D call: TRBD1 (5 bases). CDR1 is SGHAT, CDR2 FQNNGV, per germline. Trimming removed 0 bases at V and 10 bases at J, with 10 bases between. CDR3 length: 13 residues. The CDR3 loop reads CASSLDRWGEQFF. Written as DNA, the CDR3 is TGTGCCAGCAGCTTAGATCGATGGGGCGAGCAGTTCTTC.

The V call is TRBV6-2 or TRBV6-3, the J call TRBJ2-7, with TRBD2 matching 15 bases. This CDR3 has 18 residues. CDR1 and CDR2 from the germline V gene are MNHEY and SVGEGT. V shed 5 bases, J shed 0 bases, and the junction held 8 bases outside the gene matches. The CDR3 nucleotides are TGTGCCAGCAGTCGCGGGACTAGCGGGGGGTACAGCTCCTACGAGCAGTACTTC. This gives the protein CASSRGTSGGYSSYEQYF.

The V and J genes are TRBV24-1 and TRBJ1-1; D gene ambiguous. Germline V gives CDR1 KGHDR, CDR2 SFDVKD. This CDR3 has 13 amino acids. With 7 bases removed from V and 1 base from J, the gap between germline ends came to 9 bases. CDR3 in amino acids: CATSAGSNTEAFF. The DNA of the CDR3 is TGTGCCACCAGCGCCGGGTCGAACACTGAAGCTTTCTTT.